This is a list of T cell receptor beta chains from one sample in a study of beta chain features in type 1 diabetes. Assay used: immunoSEQ multiplex PCR; TCRdb lists only in-frame clones, some missing. The sample lists 150,000 to 200,000 clones, 8% to 8.5% occurring once. The sequenced sample was central memory CD4+ T cells from blood. These receptors were obtained from a woman aged 18-29 years with type 1 diabetes. Both conserved end residues are part of each CDR3. Fields, in order: D gene, clone size, J gene, V gene, CDR3 protein, CDR3 DNA. A D gene is named only where the DNA matches it firmly. Some rows mark clone size as missing; the rest say once, few, many or name a class of expanded clone.

d_gene: TRBD1
abundance: few
j_gene: TRBJ1-2
v_gene: TRBV18
CDR3aa: CASSPQATGAYGYTF
CDR3nt: TGTGCCAGCTCACCACAGGCGACAGGGGCATATGGCTACACCTTC

d_gene: TRBD2
abundance: once
j_gene: TRBJ2-1
v_gene: TRBV18
CDR3aa: CASSPTSGSYNEQFF
CDR3nt: TGTGCCAGCTCCCCTACTAGCGGGAGCTACAATGAGCAGTTCTTC

d_gene: TRBD1
abundance: NA
j_gene: TRBJ2-7
v_gene: TRBV7-9
CDR3aa: CASSGDRGIVEQYF
CDR3nt: TGTGCCAGCAGCGGAGACAGGGGGATCGTCGAGCAGTACTTC

d_gene: TRBD2
abundance: NA
j_gene: TRBJ2-1
v_gene: TRBV18
CDR3aa: CASSPARTSGNEQFF
CDR3nt: TGTGCCAGCTCACCGGCCAGGACTAGCGGCAATGAGCAGTTCTTC

d_gene: NA
abundance: NA
j_gene: TRBJ1-1
v_gene: TRBV27
CDR3aa: CASSRPRGGLITEAFF
CDR3nt: TGTGCCAGCAGCCGGCCCCGGGGGGGGCTAATCACTGAAGCTTTCTTT

d_gene: TRBD2
abundance: NA
j_gene: TRBJ2-1
v_gene: TRBV6-1
CDR3aa: CASSEATGGANEQFF
CDR3nt: TGTGCCAGCAGTGAAGCGACGGGAGGGGCGAATGAGCAGTTCTTC

d_gene: TRBD2
abundance: few
j_gene: TRBJ2-1
v_gene: TRBV6-5
CDR3aa: CASSPGTSGRSWFF
CDR3nt: TGTGCCAGCAGTCCCGGGACTAGCGGGAGGTCGTGGTTCTTC

d_gene: NA
abundance: NA
j_gene: TRBJ1-2
v_gene: TRBV7-6
CDR3aa: CASSLAGLRGYTF
CDR3nt: TGTGCCAGCAGCTTGGCAGGGCTCCGCGGCTACACCTTC

d_gene: TRBD1
abundance: NA
j_gene: TRBJ2-1
v_gene: TRBV7-2
CDR3aa: CASSQAGTESYNEQFF
CDR3nt: TGTGCCAGCAGCCAAGCCGGGACAGAGTCCTACAATGAGCAGTTCTTC

d_gene: NA
abundance: few
j_gene: TRBJ2-1
v_gene: TRBV21-1
CDR3aa: CASSQPGLLYNEQFF
CDR3nt: TGTGCCAGCAGCCAACCGGGACTTCTTTACAATGAGCAGTTCTTC

d_gene: NA
abundance: few
j_gene: TRBJ2-6
v_gene: TRBV5-1
CDR3aa: CASSLEGYGANVLTF
CDR3nt: TGCGCCAGCAGCTTGGAGGGGTACGGGGCCAACGTCCTGACTTTC

d_gene: NA
abundance: NA
j_gene: TRBJ2-5
v_gene: TRBV5-1
CDR3aa: CASSLQVQETQYF
CDR3nt: TGCGCCAGCAGCTTGCAGGTACAAGAGACCCAGTACTTC

d_gene: NA
abundance: few
j_gene: TRBJ1-4
v_gene: TRBV16
CDR3aa: CASSQSGELSEKLFF
CDR3nt: TGTGCCAGCAGCCAATCGGGCGAACTGAGTGAAAAACTGTTTTTT

d_gene: TRBD2
abundance: NA
j_gene: TRBJ2-2
v_gene: TRBV4-1
CDR3aa: CASSQAAGANTGELFF
CDR3nt: TGCGCCAGCAGCCAAGCTGCGGGGGCGAACACCGGGGAGCTGTTTTTT

d_gene: NA
abundance: NA
j_gene: TRBJ2-7
v_gene: TRBV30
CDR3aa: CALEGSGDSSYEQYF
CDR3nt: TGTGCCCTGGAGGGCTCCGGGGATAGCTCCTACGAGCAGTACTTC

d_gene: TRBD1
abundance: few
j_gene: TRBJ2-1
v_gene: TRBV30
CDR3aa: CAWSQDRGSYNEQFF
CDR3nt: TGTGCCTGGAGCCAAGACAGGGGGTCCTACAATGAGCAGTTCTTC

d_gene: NA
abundance: few
j_gene: TRBJ1-1
v_gene: TRBV9
CDR3aa: CASSERQVNTEAFF
CDR3nt: TGTGCCAGCAGCGAGAGACAAGTGAACACTGAAGCTTTCTTT

d_gene: NA
abundance: few
j_gene: TRBJ1-2
v_gene: TRBV7-9
CDR3aa: CASSLGGGAYGYTF
CDR3nt: TGTGCCAGCAGCCTTGGAGGGGGGGCGTATGGCTACACCTTC

d_gene: TRBD2
abundance: few
j_gene: TRBJ2-1
v_gene: TRBV4-1
CDR3aa: CASSLRLADSNEQFF
CDR3nt: TGCGCCAGCAGCCTTCGACTAGCGGACTCCAATGAGCAGTTCTTC

d_gene: NA
abundance: few
j_gene: TRBJ2-2
v_gene: TRBV7-8
CDR3aa: CASSFQLRELFF
CDR3nt: TGTGCCAGCAGCTTTCAGTTAAGGGAGCTGTTTTTT

d_gene: TRBD2
abundance: NA
j_gene: TRBJ2-3
v_gene: TRBV7-9
CDR3aa: CASTLDGGGDTQYF
CDR3nt: TGTGCCAGCACCTTAGACGGGGGGGGAGATACGCAGTATTTT